There are many counts of the clone carrying this T cell receptor (beta chain). The antigen is undetermined. This entry is derived from a study of molecular identifiers for immune sequencing clone quantification. Study context: Naive CD8 RNA (20,000 or 100,000 cells) was divided into five aliquots, with four sequenced.

V was cut by 3 bases and J by 7 bases, with 10 bases left in between. The CDR3 extends over 13 amino acids. CDR1 DFQATT and CDR2 SNEGSKA come from the germline V gene (reference sequence). Study results and limitations: Should identical TCR molecules share a barcode, the sizes of highly expanded clones could be underestimated.

TCRdb itself ran the PCR reads through MiXCR, one entry per CDR3 protein. This repertoire shows around 320,000 distinct CDR3 sequences, roughly 24% found once; its top ten account for roughly 0.7%. The specimen sequenced was naive CD8+ T cells from blood, with Jurkat cell RNA spiked in. Specified subset: FACS-sorted CD8+CD4-CCR7+CD45RA+ naive T cells. The chain employs TRBV20-1 and TRBJ1-6; tentative D call: TRBD1 (6 bases). The receptor's source is a human donor in good health. Some libraries in this study had Jurkat cell RNA spiked in. CDR3 protein: CSARRTENSPLHF. CDR3 nucleotide sequence: TGCAGTGCTAGGAGGACAGAGAATTCACCCCTCCACTTT.